These 20 T cell receptor beta chains came from one sample sequenced in a study of T cell repertoires in cytomegalovirus infection (dated by TCRdb to about 2019). Instrument used: Illumina HiSeq 1500. The public reads were reanalyzed by TCRdb: fastp trimming at Q25, MiXCR alignment, in-frame beta chains only. A single entry per CDR3 protein holds the most common genes and DNA from its merged rows. The sample has around 530,000 distinct CDR3 sequences on record, 16% of them singletons. Clones ranked in the top ten supply more than 20% of the sample. The sequencing input was CD8+ T cells from PBMCs. The receptor source for this set is a human donor in good health (CMV status not recorded). Some clones in this sample may be carry-over from other donors' samples.

This clonotype appeared many times. This rearrangement joins TRBV6-1 to TRBJ2-3, with 7 bases identical to TRBD2. V lost 1 base, J lost 0 bases, and 1 base stayed unmatched. The germline V gene encodes CDR1 MNHNS and CDR2 SASEGT. The length of the CDR3 is 15 residues. CDR3 sequence reads: CASSEGAGSTDTQYF. The DNA for the CDR3 is TGTGCCAGCAGTGAAGGAGCGGGAAGCACAGATACGCAGTATTTT.

The rearrangement links TRBV9 to TRBJ2-7, with D possibly matching TRBD1 (7 bases). Trimming took off 4 bases at V and 7 bases at J, with 18 bases between the two ends. The germline gives CDR1 SGDLS, CDR2 YYNGEE. The CDR3 is 14 amino acids. CDR3 bases: TGTGCCAGCAGCCCAGGGGGGACCCTACGGGAGCAGTACTTC. Amino acids: CASSPGGTLREQYF.

This clonotype was seen repeatedly, ten times or more. The genes are TRBV4-1 and TRBJ2-7, with TRBD1 matching 8 bases. The CDR3 contains 16 residues. The germline V gene has CDR1 MGHRA and CDR2 YSYEKL. With V trimmed by 0 bases and J by 3 bases, 7 bases remained unmatched. CDR3: CASSQDTGQGFYEQYF. The CDR3 nucleotides read TGCGCCAGCAGCCAAGATACCGGACAGGGATTCTACGAGCAGTACTTC.

The chain joins TRBV27 to TRBJ2-3; possibly TRBD2 for D (6 bases). CDR1 is MNHEY and CDR2 is SMNVEV in the germline V gene (reference sequence). The CDR3 has 15 residues. Trimming pared 5 bases from V and 2 bases from J, leaving 14 bases between. CDR3 coding DNA: TGTGCCAGCAGTCCCTTGCGGGGAAACACAGATACGCAGTATTTT. As protein: CASSPLRGNTDTQYF.

The chain joins TRBV5-6 to TRBJ2-7; TRBD2 might be the D (7 bases). Germline loops: CDR1 SGHDT, CDR2 YYEEEE. V was shortened by 0 bases and J by 6 bases, with 13 bases between the two germline ends. The CDR3 extends over 14 amino acids. The chain's CDR3 is CASSLEGRGLEQYF. Here the CDR3 DNA reads TGTGCCAGCAGCTTGGAGGGGCGGGGGCTCGAGCAGTACTTC.

This clonotype was recorded many times. This chain uses TRBV10-2 with TRBJ2-1; D is perhaps TRBD2 (6 bases). Germline CDR1 is WSHSY and CDR2 is SAAADI. V was cut by 4 bases and J by 5 bases, with 15 bases left in between. This CDR3 region has 15 residues. In DNA, the CDR3 is TGCGCCAGCAGTGTGATCAACGGGGGAGACAATGAGCAGTTCTTC. This codes for CASSVINGGDNEQFF.

In its sample, this clonotype was seen many times. The chain recombines TRBV12-5 with TRBJ2-3; D remains unclear. The CDR3 has 14 residues. Looked up from germline, CDR1 is LGHNT and CDR2 is FRNRAP. The V end lost 7 bases, the J end lost 0 bases, and 11 bases lay between the germline ends. The CDR3 protein is CASAAAASTDTQYF. The CDR3 DNA reads TGTGCTAGTGCTGCTGCTGCTAGCACAGATACGCAGTATTTT.

At least ten counts were recorded for this clonotype. This chain connects TRBV9 to TRBJ2-7; 8 bases are shared with TRBD2. Trimming took 3 bases from V and 5 from J; bases not matched to a gene: 13. This CDR3 spans 16 amino acids. Germline V gene data show CDR1 as SGDLS and CDR2 as YYNGEE. The CDR3 DNA follows: TGTGCCAGCAGCGCGTCGGGACTAGTCAACCCCCACGAGCAGTACTTC. Translation gives CASSASGLVNPHEQYF.

There are a few counts of this clonotype. V and J are TRBV20-1 and TRBJ2-7; 7 bases fit TRBD2. The germline gives CDR1 DFQATT, CDR2 SNEGSKA (reference sequence). This CDR3 comprises 14 residues. After removal of 6 bases from V and 3 bases from J, the junction contained 11 bases not matched to a gene. Here the CDR3 DNA reads TGCAGTGCGCCGGGAGGTACCCGGGTCTACGAGCAGTACTTC. Amino acid sequence: CSAPGGTRVYEQYF.

Turning to this clonotype: Likely a read error: the CDR3 ends without its conserved phenylalanine or tryptophan. The chain recombines TRBV4-1 with TRBJ2-7; 7 bases line up with TRBD1. V gave up 4 bases and J gave up 2 bases; unmatched junction bases: 8. CDR3 length: 15 amino acids. The germline gives CDR1 MGHRA, CDR2 YSYEKL. Written as DNA, the CDR3 is TGCGCCAGCAGCCTCGCCAGGGGGACCCCCTACGAGCAGTACTTA. It encodes CASSLARGTPYEQYL.

This clonotype has ten or more counts. The chain uses TRBV4-1 and TRBJ2-7; 7 bases align to TRBD1. The ends lost 0 bases at V and 1 base at J; junction bases unmatched: 6. The CDR3 is made up of 16 amino acids. Germline lookup yields CDR1 MGHRA and CDR2 YSYEKL. CDR3 sequence reads: CASSQDETGQSYEQYF. Written as DNA, the CDR3 is TGCGCCAGCAGCCAAGATGAGACAGGGCAATCCTACGAGCAGTACTTC.

The rearrangement links TRBV6-6 to TRBJ1-2, with TRBD1 identical over 8 bases. Germline V lookup: CDR1 MNHNY, CDR2 SVGAGI (reference sequence). The CDR3 consists of 14 residues. The J segment lost 9 bases and the V segment lost 0 bases, leaving 6 bases of the junction unmatched. As DNA, the CDR3 is TGTGCCAGCAGTTACTCGACAGGGGTATATTGCTACACCTTC. Protein product: CASSYSTGVYCYTF.

This clonotype came up a few times. The CDR3 DNA sequence: TGTGCCACTAAACGGACCATTCAAGAGACCCAGTACTTC. Its translation is CATKRTIQETQYF. The chain joins TRBV28 to TRBJ2-5; D unclear. There are 13 residues in the CDR3. The germline V gene encodes CDR1 MDHEN and CDR2 SYDVKM. The ends were cut back, 10 bases at V and 2 bases at J, with 14 bases in the middle.

The chain recombines TRBV6-6 with TRBJ1-5; 7 bases align to TRBD1. The junction had 7 bases not matched to a gene; V was cut back by 2 bases and J by 0 bases. The CDR3 has 17 amino acids. CDR1 is MNHNY, CDR2 SVGAGI, per germline (reference sequence). The CDR3 sequence is CASSYNRGPYSNQPQHF. The CDR3 coding sequence is TGTGCCAGCAGTTACAACAGGGGTCCTTATAGCAATCAGCCCCAGCATTTT.

Details on this clonotype: The junction does not match germline at one end; this may be a read error. The genes are TRBV3-1 and TRBJ2-1; 8 bases agree with TRBD2. Germline V gene data show CDR1 as LGHDT and CDR2 as YNNKEL (reference sequence). The CDR3 runs 15 residues. The CDR3 region is CASGQDTSGYNEQFF. CDR3 sequence (DNA): TGTGCCAGCGGCCAAGACACTAGCGGCTACAATGAGCAGTTCTTC.

This clonotype was found many times. The chain joins TRBV6-1 to TRBJ2-1; TRBD2 agrees at 9 bases. Germline lookup yields CDR1 MNHNS and CDR2 SASEGT. The CDR3 covers 13 residues. The junction had 7 bases not matched to a gene; V was cut back by 8 bases and J by 8 bases. CDR3 in amino acids: CASAPGLADEQFF. The DNA of the CDR3 is TGTGCCAGCGCCCCGGGACTAGCAGATGAGCAGTTCTTC.

This clonotype has a handful of counts. The V and J genes are TRBV2 and TRBJ2-1; TRBD2 matches 10 bases. Germline CDR1 and CDR2: SNHLY and FYNNEI. With V trimmed by 4 bases and J by 5 bases, 8 bases remained unmatched. The CDR3 runs to 16 residues. CDR3 bases: TGTGCCAGCAGTGGAGGACTAGCGGAAATCCACAATGAGCAGTTCTTC. As protein: CASSGGLAEIHNEQFF.

This clonotype showed up just a few times. The chain has TRBV28 and TRBJ1-5; a weak D match, TRBD1 (5 bases). The CDR3 covers 15 residues. From germline, CDR1 is MDHEN and CDR2 SYDVKM. The V and J ends lost 7 bases and 4 bases respectively, with 17 bases between them. In DNA form, the CDR3 reads TGTGCCAGCACCTCCCCTGGGGCGGCGAATCAGCCCCAGCATTTT. This encodes CASTSPGAANQPQHF.

V usage is TRBV30 and J usage is TRBJ2-7; 9 bases match TRBD2. The CDR3 consists of 13 residues. The germline gives CDR1 GTSNPN, CDR2 SVGIG (reference sequence). Trimming took 4 bases from V and 3 from J; bases not matched to a gene: 4. CDR3 sequence (DNA): TGTGCCTGGACCGGGACTAGCAGCTACGAGCAGTACTTC. Protein sequence: CAWTGTSSYEQYF.

This chain uses TRBV7-9 with TRBJ1-2; tentatively, D is TRBD1 (5 bases). V lost 5 bases and J lost 5, with 18 bases in between. The CDR3 loop spans 15 amino acids. Germline CDR1 SEHNR, CDR2 FQNEAQ (reference sequence). The CDR3 sequence: CASSAPGLRSYGYTF. The CDR3 coding sequence is TGTGCCAGCAGCGCTCCGGGGCTTCGGTCTTATGGCTACACCTTC. Filled out from reference TRBV7-9 and TRBJ1-2, the complete variable domain reads DTGVSQNPRHKITKRGQNVTFRCDPISEHNRLYWYRQTLGQGPEFLTYFQNEAQLEKSRLLSDRFSAERPKGSFSTLEIQRTEQGDSAMYLCASSAPGLRSYGYTFGSGTRLTVV.